Following are 16 T cell receptor beta chains from one sample sequenced in a study of graft-versus-host responses after intestinal transplantation (dated by TCRdb to the early 2020s). In the paper's terms, the time point label means: cells obtained before transplantation from donor or recipient. Their specific antigens are unknown. Receptors were amplified or captured by the immunoSEQ multiplex PCR assay. Here the immuneACCESS table is served through TCRdb, limited to in-frame sequences with V and J called. Missing clones are a known gap in these copies; in checked studies unresolved V genes cover under half, and the rest lacks a known reason. The sample data list about 90,000 clones, and about 91% of these were observed just once. The ten largest make up 0.5% of the sample. Sample: unstimulated CD8+ T cells sorted from spleen or lymph node cells, taken before intestinal transplant. These receptor sequences come from a human donor who received an intestinal transplant.

Details on this clone: Additional DNA sequences in this sample encode the identical CDR3. The rearrangement uses TRBV28 and TRBJ1-5; D remains ambiguous. The CDR3 loop spans 14 amino acids. V lost 3 bases and J 2 bases, leaving 8 bases between the germline ends. Germline V gene sequence: CDR1 MDHEN, CDR2 SYDVKM. CDR3 region: CASSFLGGNQPQHF. CDR3 bases: TGTGCCAGCAGTTTTCTCGGGGGCAATCAGCCCCAGCATTTT. Together with reference TRBV28 and TRBJ1-5, the CDR3 gives the full variable domain: DVKVTQSSRYLVKRTGEKVFLECVQDMDHENMFWYRQDPGLGLRLIYFSYDVKMKEKGDIPEGYSVSREKKERFSLILESASTNQTSMYLCASSFLGGNQPQHFGDGTRLSIL.

The rearrangement uses TRBV7-9 and TRBJ2-3; no clear D. Germline lookup yields CDR1 SEHNR and CDR2 FQNEAQ (reference sequence). The CDR3 sequence is 12 residues long. Deletions cut 4 bases from V and 2 bases from J, with 4 bases between. CDR3 coding DNA: TGTGCCAGCAGCTATCTCACAGATACGCAGTATTTT. Its protein is CASSYLTDTQYF.

The chain carries TRBV6-6 and TRBJ2-7; 7 bases are shared with TRBD2. Trimming removed 6 bases from V and 7 bases from J; junction bases left unmatched: 3. CDR1 and CDR2 from the germline V gene are MNHNY and SVGAGI (reference sequence). This CDR3 has 11 amino acids. In nucleotides, the CDR3 is TGTGCCAGCAGGGTAGCGGGTGAGCAGTACTTC. Its translation is CASRVAGEQYF.

The chain uses TRBV5-1 and TRBJ1-1; maybe TRBD1 (5 bases). CDR3 length equals 15 residues. V was trimmed by 0 bases and J by 1 base, leaving 10 bases between them. From germline, CDR1 is SGHRS and CDR2 YFSETQ. The CDR3 DNA reads as TGCGCCAGCAGCTTGGGGGGCGTAGGGAACACTGAAGCTTTCTTT. This gives the protein CASSLGGVGNTEAFF.

This chain uses TRBV9 with TRBJ2-2; D is perhaps TRBD2 (7 bases). The germline CDR1 and CDR2 sequences are SGDLS and YYNGEE. CDR3 size: 15 residues. Trimming removed 7 bases from V and 4 bases from J, with 17 bases in between. As DNA, the CDR3 is TGTGCCAGCGGGGGGAAGGGGGGGACCACCGGGGAGCTGTTTTTT. Translated: CASGGKGGTTGELFF.

The CDR3 reads CASSDYIGLGSTDTQYF. The CDR3, as DNA: TGTGCCAGCAGTGATTATATCGGACTTGGTAGCACAGATACGCAGTATTTT. J is TRBJ2-3 and V is TRBV6-1; weak D call: TRBD2 (5 bases). Between the trimmed V and J ends, which lost 3 bases and 0 bases, there was a span of 16 bases. This CDR3 region has 17 residues. The germline V gene has CDR1 MNHNS and CDR2 SASEGT.

The chain is built from TRBV19 and TRBJ2-2, with D possibly matching TRBD1 (6 bases). The germline gives CDR1 LNHDA, CDR2 SQIVND (reference sequence). This CDR3 contains 14 residues. V was pared by 7 bases and J by 6 bases, with 15 bases between. Here the CDR3 reads CASNPFEGAGELFF. CDR3 in DNA: TGTGCCAGTAACCCCTTCGAGGGGGCCGGGGAGCTGTTTTTT.

The chain couples TRBV9 to TRBJ1-1; the D is unclear. Trimming cost V 0 bases and J 8 bases, with 8 bases left between them. CDR3 length: 12 amino acids. Germline CDR1 SGDLS, CDR2 YYNGEE. CDR3 DNA: TGTGCCAGCAGCGTAGCCGAGGAAGAAGCTTTCTTT. It yields the protein CASSVAEEEAFF.

CDR3 coding DNA: TGCGCCAGCAGCCCCCGGGACTCGAGCTCCTACGAGCAGTACTTC. This encodes CASSPRDSSSYEQYF. The rearrangement links TRBV4-1 to TRBJ2-7; possible D gene TRBD2, 6 bases. This CDR3 spans 15 amino acids. Germline lookup yields CDR1 MGHRA and CDR2 YSYEKL. Trimming took off 4 bases at V and 0 bases at J, with 13 bases between the two ends.

This chain joins TRBV27 and TRBJ2-7; possibly TRBD1 for D (5 bases). Germline V CDR1 and CDR2: MNHEY, SMNVEV (reference sequence). The CDR3 sequence is 13 residues long. V was pared by 5 bases and J by 1 base, with 9 bases between. For the CDR3, the DNA is TGTGCCAGCAGTCAGGGATTTTCCTACGAGCAGTACTTC. Amino acid sequence: CASSQGFSYEQYF.

V gene TRBV28 combines with J gene TRBJ2-1, with a weak D call TRBD2 (6 bases). The CDR3 is 24 residues long. V gave up 6 bases and J gave up 4 bases, with 43 bases separating them. CDR1 and CDR2 from the germline V gene are MDHEN and SYDVKM. The CDR3 spells CASSGGVVGAEGLSHQGIYNEQFF. CDR3 nucleotides: TGTGCCAGCAGCGGAGGGGTCGTGGGCGCGGAAGGGTTATCCCACCAGGGAATATACAATGAGCAGTTCTTC.

This chain links TRBV28 with TRBJ1-1; D remains ambiguous. Germline lookup yields CDR1 MDHEN and CDR2 SYDVKM. V was shortened by 7 bases and J by 4 bases, with 7 bases between the two germline ends. CDR3 length equals 11 residues. The CDR3 DNA reads TGTGCCAGCAAGACTAGCACTGAAGCTTTCTTT. Amino acids: CASKTSTEAFF.

This chain links TRBV2 with TRBJ2-7; perhaps TRBD2 as D (6 bases). The V and J ends lost 7 bases and 3 bases respectively, with 19 bases between them. The germline gives CDR1 SNHLY, CDR2 FYNNEI. CDR3 length equals 15 residues. The CDR3 loop is CASKGSVGEVYEQYF. CDR3 nucleotide sequence: TGTGCCAGCAAGGGGAGCGTGGGGGAGGTCTACGAGCAGTACTTC.

The V gene is TRBV7-6, the J gene TRBJ2-3; 9 nucleotides line up with TRBD1. Looked up from germline, CDR1 is SGHVS and CDR2 is FNYEAQ. V dropped 7 bases and J dropped 0; count of bases not matched to a gene: 5. The CDR3 spans 15 residues. CDR3 region: CASTPQGASTDTQYF. Written as DNA, the CDR3 is TGTGCCAGCACACCACAGGGGGCGAGCACAGATACGCAGTATTTT.

The chain is built from TRBV21-1 and TRBJ2-3; the tabulated D call, TRBD2, remains unverified against the DNA. TRBV21-1 is tagged as a pseudogene. The CDR3 has 16 residues. The CDR3 DNA is TGTGCCAGGCGGAGTCGCGGCGGGAGGGCTAGGGATACGCAGTATTTT. The encoded protein is CARRSRGGRARDTQYF.

J is TRBJ2-7 and V is TRBV7-9; 10 nucleotides align to TRBD1. CDR1 and CDR2 from the germline V gene are SEHNR and FQNEAQ (reference sequence). The junction had 7 bases not matched to a gene; V was cut back by 5 bases and J by 3 bases. This CDR3 has 15 residues. The CDR3 bases are TGTGCCAGCAGCGGCCCGACAGGGGGCCACTACGAGCAGTACTTC. Protein: CASSGPTGGHYEQYF.